The table lists the clone carrying this TCR beta chain with a few counts. The sample originates from a study of blood T cell repertoires in COVID-19. Overall study context: Samples of COVID-19 (acute and convalescent) were obtained from the United States, Italy and Spain. From T cells, B-cell-depleted T cells, or PBMCs came the material, which was cDNA or gDNA.

Deletions cut 3 bases from V and 7 bases from J, with 16 bases between. Germline values: CDR1 SGHDT, CDR2 YYEEEE. The CDR3 sequence is 14 residues long. In the authors' workflow: The authors estimated nucleated cell counts from reference gene primer amplification. This table comes from immunoSEQ multiplex PCR, and its TCRdb copy is limited to in-frame clones, with some not included. The V and J calls and clone size come from that table; D and trimming were worked out from the DNA. The data contain approximately 500,000 clones, roughly 89% of them singletons. During active infection, Seattle patients enrolled and were then monitored through disease.

The sample comprised peripheral blood. This chain joins TRBV5-6 and TRBJ2-5; a possible D gene is TRBD2 (5 bases). The source of this sequence is a man in his late teens or twenties with COVID-19, enrolled during active disease. CDR3 coding DNA: TGTGCCAGCAGCTCGGACTGGGTGGGTGGGACCCAGTACTTC. This codes for CASSSDWVGGTQYF.